These 20 T cell receptor beta chains originate from one sample sequenced in a study of blood T cell repertoires in COVID-19. Clones were read by immunoSEQ multiplex PCR, and TCRdb kept only the in-frame ones, dropping some. The sample includes approximately 300,000 clones, 87% seen only once; the top ten take 2.2%. The material sequenced was peripheral blood. The receptors were gathered from a woman in her fifties or sixties who had recovered from COVID-19.

This chain links TRBV27 with TRBJ1-1; unclear D gene. Trimming took 3 bases from V and 7 from J, leaving 12 bases between them. The V gene's germline CDR1 is MNHEY and CDR2 SMNVEV (reference sequence). This CDR3 region has 13 residues. CDR3 residues: CASSFGEALEAFF. The CDR3 nucleotides read TGTGCCAGCAGTTTTGGCGAGGCCCTTGAAGCTTTCTTT.

The chain links TRBV20-1 to TRBJ2-7, with D maybe TRBD1 (6 bases). The CDR3 runs 17 residues. The V end was cut by 3 bases, the J end by 0 bases, with 21 bases between. In germline, CDR1 is DFQATT, CDR2 SNEGSKA (reference sequence). The CDR3 coding sequence is TGCAGTGCTAGTAAGGGTCTGGGAAGGGGGAGCTCCTACGAGCAGTACTTC. As protein: CSASKGLGRGSSYEQYF.

This rearrangement joins TRBV7-9 to TRBJ1-6, with a possible D match to TRBD1 (5 bases). The CDR3 is made up of 15 amino acids. The V and J ends lost 4 bases and 7 bases respectively, with 14 bases between them. The germline gives CDR1 SEHNR, CDR2 FQNEAQ (reference sequence). In DNA form, the CDR3 reads TGTGCCAGCAGCTCAGCCAGGGATGAGAATTCACCCCTCCACTTT. Translation: CASSSARDENSPLHF.

The V and J genes are TRBV28 and TRBJ2-2; D not certain. Germline CDR1 reads MDHEN; CDR2 reads SYDVKM. The CDR3 contains 12 residues. The CDR3 protein is CASVANTGELFF. The CDR3 DNA follows: TGTGCTAGTGTAGCGAACACCGGGGAGCTGTTTTTT.

A single count supports this clone. The chain links TRBV15 to TRBJ1-1, with D unclear. Per germline, CDR1 LNHNV and CDR2 YYDKDF (reference sequence). The CDR3 runs 14 residues. Between the trimmed V and J ends, which lost 0 bases and 1 base, there was a span of 6 bases. CDR3 sequence reads: CATSRDNRNTEAFF. CDR3 coding DNA: TGTGCCACCAGCAGAGATAACAGGAACACTGAAGCTTTCTTT.

V usage is TRBV5-4 and J usage is TRBJ2-2, with 12 bases lining up with TRBD2. V lost 2 bases, J lost 8 bases, and 4 bases stayed unmatched. Germline V lookup: CDR1 SGHNT, CDR2 YYREEE (reference sequence). The CDR3 is made up of 15 amino acids. This CDR3 is CASSFRTSGIGELFF. The CDR3 DNA is TGTGCCAGCAGCTTTCGGACTAGCGGGATTGGGGAGCTGTTTTTT.

The chain has TRBV7-8 and TRBJ2-3, with TRBD2 identical over 12 bases. Germline-derived CDR1 and CDR2 are SGHVS and FQNEAQ. J was trimmed by 4 bases and V by 3 bases; bases with no gene match: 8. The CDR3 is 17 residues long. The CDR3 spells CASSFETSGGYADTQYF. CDR3 DNA: TGTGCCAGCAGCTTCGAGACTAGCGGGGGTTATGCAGATACGCAGTATTTT. Looking up the rest from reference TRBV7-8 and TRBJ2-3 gives the full variable domain: GAGVSQSPRYKVAKRGQDVALRCDPISGHVSLFWYQQALGQGPEFLTYFQNEAQLDKSGLPSDRFFAERPEGSVSTLKIQRTQQEDSAVYLCASSFETSGGYADTQYFGPGTRLTVL.

The chain links TRBV14 to TRBJ2-1; D might be TRBD2 (6 bases). CDR1 and CDR2 (germline): SGHDN, FVKESK. V was shortened by 4 bases and J by 5 bases, with 21 bases between the two germline ends. This CDR3 is built from 17 residues. The CDR3 here is CASSPLLGLHINNEQFF. The CDR3 bases are TGTGCCAGCAGCCCCCTGTTAGGACTACACATAAACAATGAGCAGTTCTTC.

The chain uses TRBV21-1 and TRBJ2-5; the listed D gene, TRBD2, was not tested against the DNA. TRBV21-1 is a listed pseudogene. The CDR3 runs 20 residues. The CDR3 DNA sequence: TGTGCCAGCAGCGCAGAAGGGGGACTAGCGGGGCACAGGTACCAAGAGACCCAGTACTTC. This sequence encodes CASSAEGGLAGHRYQETQYF.

For the CDR3, the DNA is TGCGCCAGCAGCAGAAAGCTGGGAGGCACTGAAGCTTTCTTT. The encoded protein is CASSRKLGGTEAFF. The chain uses TRBV5-1 and TRBJ1-1; D uncertain. V dropped 4 bases and J dropped 4 bases, with 14 bases sitting between them. The germline V gene has CDR1 SGHRS and CDR2 YFSETQ. The CDR3 runs 14 residues.

This chain joins TRBV7-6 and TRBJ2-5; no reliable D call. The germline CDR1 and CDR2 sequences are SGHVS and FNYEAQ. The V gene lost 1 base and the J gene lost 7 bases, with 13 bases spanning the gap. This CDR3 has 14 amino acids. The CDR3 loop is CASSLGSGIGTQYF. In DNA, the CDR3 is TGTGCCAGCAGCTTAGGATCGGGTATCGGGACCCAGTACTTC.

This clone was seen a few times. The V and J genes are TRBV13 and TRBJ1-3; D is undetermined. CDR1 and CDR2 from the germline V gene are PRHDT and FYEKMQ (reference sequence). V shed 4 bases and J shed 0 bases, with 7 bases lying between them. The CDR3 covers 14 residues. The CDR3 is CASSSHSSGNTIYF. The CDR3 DNA sequence: TGTGCCAGCAGCTCTCACAGCTCTGGAAACACCATATATTTT.

The chain recombines TRBV30 with TRBJ2-7, with a weak D call TRBD1 (5 bases). This CDR3 comprises 13 residues. The V gene lost 3 bases and the J gene lost 1 base, with 10 bases spanning the gap. The germline gives CDR1 GTSNPN, CDR2 SVGIG (reference sequence). CDR3 sequence (DNA): TGTGCCTGGAGCCAAGGGGTTTCCTACGAGCAGTACTTC. This encodes CAWSQGVSYEQYF.

The CDR3 coding sequence is TGTGCCAGCAGCCCCAGCCTGGACAGGGTCACTGAAGCTTTCTTT. Protein sequence: CASSPSLDRVTEAFF. V gene TRBV7-2 combines with J gene TRBJ1-1; 8 nucleotides agree with TRBD1. Germline V gene lookup returns CDR1 SGHTA and CDR2 FQGNSA. V lost 5 bases and J lost 4; bases outside the gene matches: 9. The CDR3 spans 15 residues.

The CDR3 nucleotides read TGTGCCGGGGCGCCCCCATGGATAGGGGACTTCTCCTACGAGCAGTACTTC. Translation gives CAGAPPWIGDFSYEQYF. The chain has TRBV25-1 and TRBJ2-7; D perhaps matches TRBD2 (6 bases). Trimming pared 11 bases from V and 0 bases from J, leaving 26 bases between. The CDR3 has 17 amino acids. Germline-derived CDR1 and CDR2 are MGHDK and SYGVNS.

This rearrangement joins TRBV7-8 to TRBJ2-7; 11 nucleotides agree with TRBD1. The CDR3 runs to 15 residues. CDR1 SGHVS and CDR2 FQNEAQ come from the germline V gene. Losses at the gene ends were 5 bases for V and 5 bases for J; bases not matched to a gene: 8. The CDR3 coding sequence is TGTGCCAGCAGCCTCAGGGACAGGGGGTCCCACGAGCAGTACTTC. It is translated as CASSLRDRGSHEQYF.

This chain uses TRBV18 with TRBJ2-4, with TRBD1 matching over 8 bases. CDR1 and CDR2 (germline): KGHSH, LQKENI. CDR3 length: 15 residues. The V segment lost 3 bases and the J segment 2 bases; nucleotides outside the gene matches: 3. This chain's CDR3 is CASSPQGATKNIQYF. CDR3 sequence (DNA): TGTGCCAGCTCACCGCAGGGGGCTACCAAAAACATTCAGTACTTC. The complete variable domain, with remaining parts taken from reference TRBV18 and TRBJ2-4, reads NAGVMQNPRHLVRRRGQEARLRCSPMKGHSHVYWYRQLPEEGLKFMVYLQKENIIDESGMPKERFSAEFPKEGPSILRIQQVVRGDSAAYFCASSPQGATKNIQYFGAGTRLSVL.

The rearrangement joins TRBV28 to TRBJ1-5; maybe TRBD1 (6 bases). This CDR3 has 16 amino acids. V was shortened by 4 bases and J by 7 bases, with 20 bases between the two germline ends. CDR1 is MDHEN and CDR2 is SYDVKM in the germline V gene. CDR3: CASSSRQALGRQPQHF. The CDR3, as DNA: TGTGCCAGCAGTTCTCGACAGGCGTTGGGTCGGCAGCCCCAGCATTTT.

This clone was seen just once. This chain links TRBV6-1 with TRBJ1-2; D gene ambiguous. Germline V gives CDR1 MNHNS, CDR2 SASEGT. The CDR3 totals 14 residues. V lost 3 bases and J lost 1, with 9 bases in between. CDR3 in amino acids: CASSDQYFNYGYTF. The CDR3 DNA is TGTGCCAGCAGTGACCAGTATTTTAACTATGGCTACACCTTC.

The rearrangement links TRBV6-2 or TRBV6-3 to TRBJ1-4; D may be TRBD1 (6 bases). Germline loops: CDR1 MNHEY, CDR2 SVGEGT. V was pared by 0 bases and J by 8 bases, with 13 bases between. The CDR3 sequence is 15 residues long. Here the CDR3 DNA reads TGTGCCAGCAGTTACTCGGGAGGGGGAGGCGAAAAACTGTTTTTT. Residues: CASSYSGGGGEKLFF.